This TCR beta chain was sequenced for a study of T-cell reconstitution after alpha-beta-depleted transplantation in children. A word on this clonotype: What it recognizes is unknown.

Study observations and caveats: Reportedly, alpha-beta T cells present about two months post-transplant originated from several hundred expanded clones of graft origin. After one year, T-cell counts and TCRbeta diversity mostly came from new T cells.

Trimming stripped 0 bases from V and 6 bases from J, with 18 bases between. The CDR3 sequence is 17 residues long. Germline lookup yields CDR1 LGHNA and CDR2 YNFKEQ. The TCRbeta library was prepared with unique molecular identifiers. TCRdb re-derived calls from the PCR reads in MiXCR, one entry per CDR3 protein. The sample includes 780,000 or so distinct CDR3 sequences, approximately 15% seen only once; the top ten take around 4.5%. The V gene is TRBV4-2, the J gene TRBJ2-4, with a possible D match to TRBD2 (6 bases). The TCR comes from a male patient younger than 18 who had a stem cell transplant for acute lymphoblastic leukemia, so the T cells may come from the graft donor. Sequencing used PBMCs, mostly from graft donor cells, obtained 360 days after TCRalphabeta/CD19-depleted stem cell transplant. The CDR3 DNA is TGTGCCAGCAGCCAAGATCCCCCAGGAGGGTTAGTAAACATTCAGTACTTC. It encodes CASSQDPPGGLVNIQYF.